The 3 T cell receptor beta chains below all came from one sample that was sequenced in a study of identical twins listed by TCRdb under 2016. Library preparation employed 5' RACE. Sequenced using an Illumina HiSeq 2000. TCRdb itself trimmed the public reads at Q25 with fastp, ran MiXCR and retained productive beta chains. Rows are combined by CDR3 protein, so each entry shows the most common genes and DNA. This sample is represented by some 760,000 distinct CDR3 sequences; around a sixth of them were singletons. The ten largest clones add up to roughly 13% of the sample. A further study also used this sample, focusing on T cells expressing NK-cell markers.

Sequences were obtained from PBMCs. The receptors were sampled from a young woman in good health.

The chain couples TRBV11-2 to TRBJ2-1, with 12 bases lining up with TRBD1. This CDR3 is built from 17 residues. Germline assignment: CDR1 SGHAT and CDR2 FQNNGV. After removal of 7 bases from V and 8 bases from J, the junction contained 15 bases not matched to a gene. CDR3 nucleotide sequence: TGTGCCAGCACCCCCCGGTTGGGGACAGGGGGCTATGATGAGCAGTTCTTC. The encoded protein is CASTPRLGTGGYDEQFF. Based on the CDR3 plus reference TRBV11-2 and TRBJ2-1, the full variable domain is EAGVAQSPRYKIIEKRQSVAFWCNPISGHATLYWYQQILGQGPKLLIQFQNNGVVDDSQLPKDRFSAERLKGVDSTLKIQPAKLEDSAVYLCASTPRLGTGGYDEQFFGPGTRLTVL.

The chain links TRBV20-1 to TRBJ2-3; 10 bases match TRBD1. V was pared by 5 bases and J by 4 bases, with 6 bases of the junction left unmatched. This CDR3 contains 14 residues. Germline V gives CDR1 DFQATT, CDR2 SNEGSKA (reference sequence). The DNA for the CDR3 is TGCAGTGCTCCGGGACAGGGGTTTTCAGATACGCAGTATTTT. Translating gives CSAPGQGFSDTQYF.

The chain carries TRBV5-6 and TRBJ2-7, with D tentatively TRBD2 (6 bases). The germline CDR1 and CDR2 sequences are SGHDT and YYEEEE. CDR3 length: 13 amino acids. V was clipped by 8 bases and J by 0 bases, with 12 bases between them. The CDR3 nucleotides read TGTGCCAGGAGCCTCGGGGGCTCCTACGAGCAGTACTTC. Its protein is CARSLGGSYEQYF.